This T cell receptor (beta chain) was captured by sequencing in a study of shared clonotypes between healthy human individuals (dated by TCRdb to 2020 to 2021). Turning to the overall study: A few men and a couple of women, aged 18 to 49 years, made up the cohort. Between about 0.85 and 9.5 billion PBMCs per donor were obtained by leukapheresis. For each donor, CD4 naive and CD4 memory were each given three plates, CD8 naive was given two plates, and CD8 memory was given one plate. The study deeply sequenced blood TCR repertoires of five healthy adults to estimate repertoire size and the extent of clonotype sharing between individuals. To increase sequencing depth and limit assay-specific biases, TCR repertoire library preparation and sequencing were carried out by different laboratories using diverse techniques.

Findings and caveats that apply to the study as a whole: Sharing across a handful of donors was observed for approximately 5% of naive CD4, over 3% of naive CD8, 2.3% of memory CD4, and around 0.44% of memory CD8 clonotypes. Incomplete sequencing was indicated by rarefaction of sorted-subset datasets, despite the large sequencing depth. Sampling was limited to blood, and TCR repertoires in tissue likely differ from TCR repertoires in blood. Pairwise subsampling indicated that sequencing depth was expected to affect the degree of clonotype sharing among donors. Compared with non-shared clonotypes, the clonotypes found in all four sorted-subset donors had higher generation probabilities. Naive subsets generally had larger estimated clonotype richness than memory subsets did. The small number of donors limited the genetic and exposure-history diversity represented.

CD8 naive samples were obtained by positive selection for CCR7 among CD45RO-negative cells, yielding a CD45RA+CCR7+ population from which TemRA cells were excluded. The donors were healthy, HIV-negative adults who had no recently reported acute infections or vaccinations. Every donor was a Caucasian adult living in Nashville, Tennessee, USA. Blood was collected by leukapheresis, and PBMCs were isolated by Ficoll-Histopaque density gradient centrifugation and then cryopreserved in liquid nitrogen vapor phase. Analytical flow cytometry was used to check the purity and quantity of each magnetically sorted T cell population. Genomic DNA was isolated from each sorted fraction and quantified by UV absorbance on a Nanodrop 2000c. In the germline V gene (reference sequence), CDR1 corresponds to LNHDA and CDR2 to SQIVND. From the cysteine up to the phenylalanine, the CDR3 has a length of 15 residues. The sequence is cut down to CDR3 DNA, 45 bases in frame from base 1. V lost 5 bases and J lost 4 bases; the stretch between them is 18 bases long.

A note on this clone: This clone's antigen is unknown. Base quality data are lacking; no much larger clone is found one base away.

Using the deep immunoSEQ assay, TCR CDR3 regions were amplified from genomic DNA by multiplex PCR. Genomic DNA extracted from each cell subset was distributed evenly over all wells of several immunoSEQ 96-well plates, and each plate served as one replicate. For sorted subsets, each replicate PCR was loaded with roughly 0.2 ug genomic DNA, equivalent to about 30,000 T cell genomes. The purified libraries were quantified using a Qubit 3.0 fluorometer, sized with a Bioanalyzer 2100, and then quantified again using the KAPA Library Quantification kit. Each immunoSEQ 96-well plate was sequenced on its own single-read 150-cycle Illumina NextSeq 550 flow cell. On the study's bioinformatics: The immunoSEQ output contained only junctional sequences without quality scores, so filtering could not match that applied to full-length reads. Sequences were annotated with PyIR, a Python wrapper for IgBLAST v1.9, using IMGT germline references to assign V/J genes and CDR3. Reads were filtered out if the reads had weak V/J assignments (E-value above 1e-6), no CDR3, stop codons, out-of-frame junctions, or ambiguous translated residues. V3J clonotypes were defined as sequences sharing the same inferred V gene, J gene, and CDR3 amino acid sequence. Percentage overlap between repertoires was calculated by dividing the number of shared unique clonotypes by the size of the smaller repertoire. Repertoire richness was assessed with RTK rarefaction, the Chao1 estimator, and Recon v2.1 estimates of unobserved clonotypes. Generation probabilities for all TCRbeta clonotypes obtained by the gDNA method from a handful of donors were computed using OLGA. TCRdb re-hosts the immuneACCESS table, in-frame sequences only. Its copies lack some clones; in the studies checked, an unresolved V gene accounts for under half of them, and the cause for the rest is not known. V, J and clone size derive from that table, while D and trimming were established from the DNA sequence. The sample includes a few million clones, with approximately 92% observed a single time. The ten largest clones take up less than 2% of the sample.

The chain is encoded by TRBV19 joined to TRBJ2-7; TRBD2 is a weak D gene call, 6 bases matching. This TCR derives from a man aged 18 to 30 in good health. Some clones in this sample may be carry-over from other donors' samples. Source material: naive CD8+ T cells from PBMCs. In light of the paper, this sample's cell subset or site label describes: CD45RA+CCR7+. The nucleotides read TGTGCCAGTAGTCCGCGTGGGGTGCGGGGATACGAGCAGTACTTC. The translation is CASSPRGVRGYEQYF. This CDR3, with the reference TRBV19 and TRBJ2-7 proteins standing in past its ends, gives the full variable domain DGGITQSPKYLFRKEGQNVTLSCEQNLNHDAMYWYRQDPGQGLRLIYYSQIVNDFQKGDIAEGYSVSREKKESFPLTVTSAQKNPTAFYLCASSPRGVRGYEQYFGPGTRLTVT.